This note documents a single T cell receptor (beta chain) sequence. Between the trimmed V and J ends, which lost 6 bases and 7 bases, there was a span of 22 bases. The CDR3 spans 15 residues. CDR1 and CDR2 from the germline V gene are MNHEY and SMNVEV (reference sequence). Original methodology: Reference gene primer amplification gave estimated nucleated cell counts. The repertoire was sequenced with immunoSEQ multiplex PCR; TCRdb's copy has only in-frame clones and lacks some. The DNA was the basis for D and trimming; V, J and clone size are from that table. Of 300,000 to 350,000 clones listed, 70% to 90% are singletons. The sample originates from a study of blood T cell repertoires in COVID-19. Study background: Researchers got acute and convalescent COVID-19 samples from the United States, Italy and Spain.

This clonotype originated in a woman between 25 and 40 years old with COVID-19, enrolled during active disease. The chain recombines TRBV27 with TRBJ2-7; D is possibly TRBD2 (5 bases). Input material: peripheral blood. Written as DNA, the CDR3 is TGTGCCAGCAGCTCTCCGCAGAATAGCGTGAGAGAGCAGTACTTC. It translates to CASSSPQNSVREQYF.